This TCR beta chain is drawn from a study of shared clonotypes between healthy human individuals. Study as a whole: Each donor contributed plates that comprised three CD4 naive, three CD4 memory, two CD8 naive and one CD8 memory.

CDR3 size: 16 residues. J lost 3 bases, V lost 4 bases, and 9 bases had no gene match. CDR1 and CDR2 from the germline V gene are SGDLS and YYNGEE. Sequenced by immunoSEQ multiplex PCR; TCRdb stores in-frame clones only, minus some. Here the sample spans hundreds of thousands of clones, roughly 96% being singletons. Selected positively for CCR7 and CD45RO-negative, naive CD8 cells excluded terminally differentiated effector memory CD45RA+ cells. Donors comprised healthy HIV-negative adults lacking recent acute infections or vaccinations. There were only Caucasian adults among the donors, and all lived in Nashville, Tennessee.

The origin of this receptor is a woman aged 25 to 39 in good health. The chain has TRBV9 and TRBJ2-3; 9 bases map to TRBD1. Material for sequencing was naive CD8+ T cells sorted from blood. CDR3: CASSQGGTGLTDTQYF. CDR3 bases: TGTGCCAGCAGCCAAGGTGGGACAGGGCTGACAGATACGCAGTATTTT.